These 2 T cell receptor beta chains were all obtained from the same sample, sequenced in a study of pediatric ulcerative colitis. The rectum was sampled with one to two pinch biopsies at colonoscopy. Clones were read by immunoSEQ multiplex PCR, and TCRdb kept only the in-frame ones, dropping some. The table includes tens of thousands of clones, 55% to 75% detected once. The material sequenced was gut tissue. These receptor sequences come from a boy between 10 and 17 years old with severe ulcerative colitis.

Details on this clone: Compared with germline, one end of the junction differs, possibly owing to a read error. This chain uses TRBV10-3 with TRBJ2-5; D not resolved. Germline V gene lookup returns CDR1 ENHRY and CDR2 SYGVKD. CDR3 size: 9 residues. The CDR3 sequence is CASGPVIHF. For the CDR3, the DNA is TGTGCCAGCGGTCCAGTCATTCACTTC.

The chain uses TRBV5-8 and TRBJ2-3; unclear D gene. V was pared by 7 bases and J by 2 bases, with 8 bases between. The germline gives CDR1 SGHTS, CDR2 YDEGEE. The CDR3 sequence is 12 residues long. CDR3 DNA: TGTGCCAGCCTTCGAGACACAGATACGCAGTATTTT. This codes for CASLRDTDTQYF.